These T cell receptor beta chains were read from a single sample in a study of blood T cell repertoires in COVID-19. Measured with immunoSEQ multiplex PCR; TCRdb has only the in-frame clones, and not every one. The sample holds about 150,000 clones, 84% seen once. The sequenced material came from peripheral blood. These receptors were taken from a woman aged 45-65 years with acute or convalescent COVID-19. Both conserved end residues are part of each CDR3. D genes are given only for firm matches. For some rows the clone size is stated as once, few or many, or as a class when expanded; others skip it.

>TRBJ2-3|-|-|TRBV18
TGTGCCAGCTCACACGACAGCACAACAGATACGCAGTATTTT
CASSHDSTTDTQYF
>TRBJ2-3|TRBD2|-|TRBV6-5
TGTGCCAGCAGTTTGCTAGCGGGAAGCACAGATACGCAGTATTTT
CASSLLAGSTDTQYF
>TRBJ1-2|TRBD1|-|TRBV5-1
TGCGCCAGCAGCCAGGGACAGGCGGTCTATGGCTACACCTTC
CASSQGQAVYGYTF
>TRBJ1-3|-|-|TRBV6-5
TGTGCCAGCAGTTACTCTAGTCCGGGGTCTGGAAACACCATATATTTT
CASSYSSPGSGNTIYF
>TRBJ2-5|-|-|TRBV5-1
TGCGCCAGCAGCTTCGGTCCCCTGTCTCCCCAAGAGACCCAGTACTTC
CASSFGPLSPQETQYF
>TRBJ1-1|-|once|TRBV18
TGTGCCAGCTCACCGACAGCAGGTGGTGAAGCTTTCTTT
CASSPTAGGEAFF
>TRBJ2-7|-|-|TRBV5-6
TGTGCCAGCAGCCAGACGGTGGGAGACCCCCACTTC
CASSQTVGDPHF
>TRBJ2-6|-|-|TRBV5-1
TGCGCCAGCAGCTCGAGCGCGCCTGGGGCCAACGTCCTGACTTTC
CASSSSAPGANVLTF
>TRBJ1-1|-|few|TRBV30
TGTGCCTGGAAAACGCCTGGCGGGACTGAAGCTTTCTTT
CAWKTPGGTEAFF
>TRBJ1-6|-|-|TRBV30
TGTGCCTGGCAGGGTAATTCACCCCTCCACTTT
CAWQGNSPLHF
>TRBJ2-5|-|-|TRBV7-9
TGTGCCAGCAGCTTTCCCGATAGAGAGACCCAGTACTTC
CASSFPDRETQYF
>TRBJ2-3|TRBD2|-|TRBV5-4
TGTGCCAGCAGCCCGATAGCGGGGGGGAAAACAGATACGCAGTATTTT
CASSPIAGGKTDTQYF
>TRBJ1-3|TRBD1|-|TRBV7-9
TGTGCCAGCAGCCAGACAGGGGTTGGAAACACCATATATTTT
CASSQTGVGNTIYF
>TRBJ2-3|-|-|TRBV6-2/TRBV6-3
TGTGCCAGCAGCCACCTCCGGAGTCCAGTCACAGATACGCAGTATTTT
CASSHLRSPVTDTQYF
>TRBJ2-1|-|-|TRBV21-1
TGTGCCAGCAGCAAAGAATTCACGGGGGAGACGTACAATGAGCAGTTCTTC
CASSKEFTGETYNEQFF
>TRBJ2-5|-|-|TRBV27
TGTGCCAGCAGTACAGGACAGTTAGGCAAACTCGTATGGTACTTC
CASSTGQLGKLVWYF
>TRBJ2-2|-|-|TRBV11-2
TGTGCCAGCAGTTCTATCCCCGGGGGTAACAACGGGGAGCTGTTTTTT
CASSSIPGGNNGELFF
>TRBJ2-6|-|-|TRBV4-2
TGTGCCAGCAGCCAAGACAGAGCGAAAGCCAACGTCCTGACTTTC
CASSQDRAKANVLTF
>TRBJ2-2|-|-|TRBV28
TGTGCCAGCAACCCCAGAAGCGGGGAGCTGTTTTTT
CASNPRSGELFF
>TRBJ1-1|TRBD1|-|TRBV6-1
TGTGCCAGCAGTGAGGGACAGAAGGATGAAGCTTTCTTT
CASSEGQKDEAFF
>TRBJ2-1|TRBD2|-|TRBV9
TGTGCCAGCAGTAGAGTAGCGGGAGGGCCATATAATGAGCAGTTCTTC
CASSRVAGGPYNEQFF
>TRBJ2-5|TRBD2|-|TRBV6-2/TRBV6-3
TGTGCCAGCAGTTACGGGCTAGCGGGGGGTCCCTTCCAAGAGACCCAGTACTTC
CASSYGLAGGPFQETQYF
>TRBJ2-7|TRBD1|-|TRBV28
TGTGCCAGCAGTCAGCCCATGGGACAGGGGTCCTACGAGCAGTACTTC
CASSQPMGQGSYEQYF
>TRBJ2-1|-|-|TRBV7-2
TGTGCCAGCAGCCCCGGGACTTCTTTCTCCTACAATGAGCAGTTCTTC
CASSPGTSFSYNEQFF
>TRBJ1-5|-|-|TRBV5-3
TGTGCCAGAAGCTACAGGGCTAGCAATCAGCCCCAGCATTTT
CARSYRASNQPQHF
>TRBJ2-4|-|-|TRBV4-3
TGCGCCAGCAGCCAAGATAGCCGGGGGACAGCCAAAAACATTCAGTACTTC
CASSQDSRGTAKNIQYF
>TRBJ2-4|TRBD1|-|TRBV18
TGTGCCAGCTCACCGGGAGGGACAGGGGGCAAAAACATTCAGTACTTC
CASSPGGTGGKNIQYF
>TRBJ1-2|-|-|TRBV13
TGTGCCAGCAGCTTAGGACAGGCGAACACCTTC
CASSLGQANTF
>TRBJ1-4|-|-|TRBV5-1
TGCGCCAGCAGCCACGTCGGGTTGCCTAATGAAAAACTGTTTTTT
CASSHVGLPNEKLFF
>TRBJ1-1|TRBD1|-|TRBV10-2
TGCGCCAGCAGTGAGGGGACAGTTAACACTGAAGCTTTCTTT
CASSEGTVNTEAFF
>TRBJ2-3|-|-|TRBV9
TGTGCCAGCAGCCCTCCTTTAAGGAGGGATACGCAGTATTTT
CASSPPLRRDTQYF
>TRBJ2-2|-|once|TRBV30
TGTGCCTGGAGTTCCCTCCTGACAGGATCGAACACCGGGGAGCTGTTTTTT
CAWSSLLTGSNTGELFF
>TRBJ1-3|-|-|TRBV3-1/TRBV3-2
TGTGCCAGCAGCCAAGTCCTCGCGGGGGGAACCACCATATATTTT
CASSQVLAGGTTIYF
>TRBJ1-3|-|once|TRBV3-1/TRBV3-2
TGTGCCAGCAGCTACTTTCTCTCTGGAAACACCATATATTTT
CASSYFLSGNTIYF
>TRBJ2-1|TRBD2|once|TRBV7-3
TGTGCCAGCAGCCCAGGACTAGCGGCGAATGAGCAGTTCTTC
CASSPGLAANEQFF
>TRBJ2-7|TRBD1|-|TRBV4-1
TGCGCCAGCAGCCCGGGACAGAGCACCTACGAGCAGTACTTC
CASSPGQSTYEQYF
>TRBJ2-3|-|-|TRBV28
TGTGCCAGCAGGCCAACTACGTCGGGCACAGATACGCAGTATTTT
CASRPTTSGTDTQYF
>TRBJ1-1|-|-|TRBV7-2
TGTGCCAGCAGCCCGAGACCGACTACGGACACTGAAGCTTTCTTT
CASSPRPTTDTEAFF
>TRBJ1-2|TRBD1|-|TRBV29-1
TGCAGCGTTCATTTCTACAGGGGGAAAAAGGATGGCTACACCTTC
CSVHFYRGKKDGYTF
>TRBJ2-1|TRBD2|-|TRBV24-1
TGTGCCACCTCGGCGCGGGAGTGGTTAGATGAGCAGTTCTTC
CATSAREWLDEQFF
>TRBJ2-3|TRBD2|-|TRBV5-1
TGCGCCAGCAGCTTTCAGCGGGGGCGACCTAAGTACACAGATACGCAGTATTTT
CASSFQRGRPKYTDTQYF
>TRBJ1-5|-|-|TRBV6-5
TGTGCCAGCGCCGGGTATAGCAATCAGCCCCAGCATTTT
CASAGYSNQPQHF
>TRBJ1-5|-|-|TRBV7-2
TGTGCCAGCAGCTTAGTAACCGTAGGCAATCAGCCCCAGCATTTT
CASSLVTVGNQPQHF
>TRBJ2-1|TRBD2|-|TRBV11-1
TGTGCCAGCAGCACTAGCGGGGACAATGAGCAGTTCTTC
CASSTSGDNEQFF
>TRBJ2-3|-|-|TRBV7-3
TGTGCCAGCAGCTTAGAGGGTAGCACAGATACGCAGTATTTT
CASSLEGSTDTQYF
>TRBJ2-2|-|-|TRBV5-4
TGTGCCAGCAGCCCCAACCCCCGGACCGGGGAGCTGTTTTTT
CASSPNPRTGELFF